A single sample is the source of the 23 T cell receptor beta chains below, sequenced in a study of cytomegalovirus exposure and HLA in healthy donors. Amplification used 60 Vbeta primers and 13 Jbeta primers. TCRdb's copy holds only in-frame clones and misses some; the assay was immunoSEQ multiplex PCR. This repertoire includes around 200,000 clones. What was sequenced was PBMCs. These TCRs come from a woman younger than 45 in good health and CMV-seropositive.

The chain carries TRBV5-1 and TRBJ2-2, with 8 bases that match TRBD1. CDR1 SGHRS and CDR2 YFSETQ come from the germline V gene. J lost 0 bases, V lost 4 bases, and 5 bases had no gene match. This CDR3 comprises 16 residues. CDR3: CASSPGQGTNTGELFF. CDR3 nucleotides: TGCGCCAGCAGCCCCGGACAGGGAACGAACACCGGGGAGCTGTTTTTT.

This chain joins TRBV6-5 and TRBJ2-1; TRBD1 agrees at 8 bases. The CDR3 consists of 15 residues. Germline V gives CDR1 MNHEY, CDR2 SVGAGI. J was trimmed by 3 bases and V by 2 bases; bases with no gene match: 3. CDR3 coding DNA: TGTGCCAGCAGTTACGGGACAGGCAACTACAATGAGCAGTTCTTC. Protein: CASSYGTGNYNEQFF.

This rearrangement joins TRBV9 to TRBJ2-1; D is unresolved. The ends were cut back, 0 bases at V and 6 bases at J, with 7 bases in the middle. The CDR3 extends over 13 amino acids. Per germline, CDR1 SGDLS and CDR2 YYNGEE. The CDR3 bases are TGTGCCAGCAGCGTAGTGGCTAGCAATGAGCAGTTCTTC. It yields the protein CASSVVASNEQFF.

The chain combines TRBV19 with TRBJ2-7, with 9 nucleotides matching TRBD1. The CDR3 length is 16 residues. Trimming removed 4 bases from V and 4 bases from J; junction bases left unmatched: 11. Germline CDR1 reads LNHDA; CDR2 reads SQIVND (reference sequence). The CDR3 here is CASSSSTGGAGYEQYF. CDR3 sequence (DNA): TGTGCCAGTAGTAGCTCTACAGGGGGCGCAGGGTACGAGCAGTACTTC. Full variable domain (missing parts from reference TRBV19 and TRBJ2-7): DGGITQSPKYLFRKEGQNVTLSCEQNLNHDAMYWYRQDPGQGLRLIYYSQIVNDFQKGDIAEGYSVSREKKESFPLTVTSAQKNPTAFYLCASSSSTGGAGYEQYFGPGTRLTVT.

V gene TRBV6-5 combines with J gene TRBJ2-5; D is perhaps TRBD2 (6 bases). V lost 7 bases and J 5 bases, leaving 17 bases between the germline ends. This CDR3 comprises 14 residues. Germline values: CDR1 MNHEY, CDR2 SVGAGI. The CDR3 spells CASMATSGGETQYF. The CDR3 nucleotides are TGTGCCAGCATGGCGACTAGTGGGGGGGAGACCCAGTACTTC.

The V call is TRBV6-6, the J call TRBJ1-1; a possible D gene is TRBD1 (6 bases). Germline CDR1 MNHNY, CDR2 SVGAGI (reference sequence). This CDR3 has 15 residues. V lost 0 bases and J 10 bases, leaving 18 bases between the germline ends. The CDR3 sequence is CASSYSGAGGSLAFF. For the CDR3, the DNA is TGTGCCAGCAGTTACTCGGGGGCGGGGGGCTCGTTAGCTTTCTTT.

The gene calls are TRBV28 and TRBJ1-5; TRBD1 aligns across 7 bases. The V segment lost 0 bases and the J segment 0 bases; nucleotides outside the gene matches: 11. The length of the CDR3 is 19 residues. Germline values: CDR1 MDHEN, CDR2 SYDVKM. This CDR3 reads CASSLWTRDSEYSNQPQHF. The CDR3 region has the DNA TGTGCCAGCAGTTTATGGACCCGGGACAGCGAATATAGCAATCAGCCCCAGCATTTT.

J is TRBJ2-7 and V is TRBV19, with D tentatively TRBD1 (6 bases). CDR1 and CDR2 from the germline V gene are LNHDA and SQIVND (reference sequence). The CDR3 sequence is 15 residues long. V was pared by 4 bases and J by 0 bases, with 13 bases between. The CDR3 here is CASSNRDTSSYEQYF. The CDR3 bases are TGTGCCAGTAGTAACCGGGACACTAGCTCCTACGAGCAGTACTTC. The complete variable domain, with remaining parts taken from reference TRBV19 and TRBJ2-7, reads DGGITQSPKYLFRKEGQNVTLSCEQNLNHDAMYWYRQDPGQGLRLIYYSQIVNDFQKGDIAEGYSVSREKKESFPLTVTSAQKNPTAFYLCASSNRDTSSYEQYFGPGTRLTVT.

V gene TRBV6-6 combines with J gene TRBJ1-5; D remains unclear. V gave up 5 bases and J gave up 2 bases, with 10 bases separating them. This CDR3 comprises 14 residues. In germline, CDR1 is MNHNY, CDR2 SVGAGI (reference sequence). DNA for the CDR3: TGTGCCAGCAGTGACGTAGAGGGCAATCAGCCCCAGCATTTT. As protein: CASSDVEGNQPQHF.

The chain recombines TRBV18 with TRBJ2-1; D is unresolved. V lost 4 bases and J lost 0, with 10 bases in between. The CDR3 has 15 residues. CDR1 and CDR2 from the germline V gene are KGHSH and LQKENI. The CDR3 loop reads CASSLVVDSYNEQFF. The CDR3 DNA reads TGTGCCAGCTCACTAGTAGTCGACTCCTACAATGAGCAGTTCTTC.

The V and J genes are TRBV6-5 and TRBJ2-2; no clear D gene. Trimming left V 6 bases short and J 2 bases short, with 10 bases between. Germline loops: CDR1 MNHEY, CDR2 SVGAGI. This CDR3 has 14 amino acids. The CDR3 spells CASSILLNTGELFF. CDR3 nucleotide sequence: TGTGCCAGCAGCATTCTACTCAACACCGGGGAGCTGTTTTTT.

The CDR3 sequence: CASYKGYSNQPQHF. The CDR3 nucleotides are TGTGCCAGCTACAAGGGGTATAGCAATCAGCCCCAGCATTTT. The chain carries TRBV6-1 and TRBJ1-5; TRBD1 might be the D (5 bases). Germline CDR1 and CDR2: MNHNS and SASEGT. V shed 8 bases and J shed 0 bases, with 11 bases lying between them. This CDR3 has 14 amino acids.

This chain joins TRBV6-1 and TRBJ2-3, with a tentative D call TRBD2 (5 bases). Trimming pared 10 bases from V and 0 bases from J, leaving 17 bases between. Germline assignment: CDR1 MNHNS and CDR2 SASEGT. The CDR3 spans 15 residues. CDR3: CANSRVASSTDTQYF. Written as DNA, the CDR3 is TGTGCCAACTCGAGGGTGGCGTCTAGCACAGATACGCAGTATTTT.

The chain employs TRBV4-1 and TRBJ2-7, with 9 bases identical to TRBD1. The CDR3 totals 16 residues. Germline lookup yields CDR1 MGHRA and CDR2 YSYEKL. The junction had 11 bases not matched to a gene; V was cut back by 4 bases and J by 4 bases. The CDR3 protein is CASSLQTGGYEYEQYF. In DNA, the CDR3 is TGCGCCAGCAGCCTACAGACAGGGGGGTATGAGTACGAGCAGTACTTC.

V is TRBV5-4 and J is TRBJ2-2, with 10 nucleotides matching TRBD1. The length of the CDR3 is 15 residues. The V gene end was trimmed by 7 bases and the J gene end by 6 bases; junction bases not matched to a gene: 9. Germline V gene lookup returns CDR1 SGHNT and CDR2 YYREEE (reference sequence). CDR3 in DNA: TGTGCCAGCGGGACCTTTGACAGGGGGCCCGGGGAGCTGTTTTTT. It specifies CASGTFDRGPGELFF.

The gene calls are TRBV7-9 and TRBJ2-5; tentatively, D is TRBD1 (5 bases). The J call may be incorrect, as the DNA end agrees better with TRBJ2-7. There are 14 residues in the CDR3. Germline CDR1 and CDR2: SEHNR and FQNEAQ (reference sequence). The CDR3 protein is CASSFEARAYEQYF. The CDR3 DNA is TGTGCCAGCAGCTTTGAGGCCAGGGCCTACGAGCAGTACTTC.

Here the CDR3 DNA reads TGCAGCGTTCGAGGTGGCGGCTCCTACGAGCAGTACTTC. Residues: CSVRGGGSYEQYF. This chain joins TRBV29-1 and TRBJ2-5, with D unresolved. The J call is uncertain, as TRBJ2-7 better fits the DNA end. The CDR3 is made up of 13 amino acids. Germline V lookup: CDR1 SQVTM, CDR2 ANQGSEA.

The chain has TRBV5-5 and TRBJ1-2; 8 bases are shared with TRBD1. Per the germline V gene, CDR1 is SGHKS and CDR2 is YYEKEE (reference sequence). This CDR3 is 14 amino acids long. The V and J ends lost 4 bases and 8 bases, in that order; junction bases with no gene match: 10. CDR3 in DNA: TGTGCCAGCAGCACGCTCCAGGGGGCATGGGGCTACACCTTC. Translated: CASSTLQGAWGYTF. The entire variable domain, with the rest obtained from reference TRBV5-5 and TRBJ1-2, is as follows: DAGVTQSPTHLIKTRGQQVTLRCSPISGHKSVSWYQQVLGQGPQFIFQYYEKEERGRGNFPDRFSARQFPNYSSELNVNALLLGDSALYLCASSTLQGAWGYTFGSGTRLTVV.

The chain couples TRBV5-1 to TRBJ2-1; 10 nucleotides line up with TRBD1. The CDR3 has 13 amino acids. V shed 4 bases, J shed 8 bases, and the junction held 3 bases outside the gene matches. The germline V gene encodes CDR1 SGHRS and CDR2 YFSETQ. CDR3 in DNA: TGCGCCAGCAGCGACAGGGGGCGAGATGAGCAGTTCTTC. Its protein product is CASSDRGRDEQFF.

The genes are TRBV5-6 and TRBJ2-1; the match to TRBD1 covers 7 bases. V trimming: 1 base; J trimming: 8 bases; junction bases outside the gene matches: 18. CDR1 is SGHDT, CDR2 YYEEEE, per germline. This CDR3 is 18 amino acids long. The CDR3 nucleotides are TGTGCCAGCAGCTTGTACAGGGGCTGGCTTCCCAGCAACGATGAGCAGTTCTTC. It specifies CASSLYRGWLPSNDEQFF.

This rearrangement joins TRBV7-9 to TRBJ2-7, with D tentatively TRBD1 (6 bases). CDR1 and CDR2 from the germline V gene are SEHNR and FQNEAQ (reference sequence). V lost 7 bases to trimming and J lost 6 bases, with 13 bases between them. The CDR3 spans 12 residues. The CDR3 region has the DNA TGTGCCAGCACCACCGAAGGGGGCGAGCAGTACTTC. It codes for CASTTEGGEQYF.

The chain recombines TRBV5-4 with TRBJ1-5; no clear D. CDR1 and CDR2 (germline): SGHNT, YYREEE (reference sequence). Trimming cost V 2 bases and J 2 bases, with 14 bases left between them. This CDR3 is 16 amino acids long. The CDR3 sequence is CASSLGPTTGNQPQHF. DNA for the CDR3: TGTGCCAGCAGCTTAGGACCGACTACGGGCAATCAGCCCCAGCATTTT.

The chain is built from TRBV28 and TRBJ1-1, with 9 bases aligning to TRBD1. CDR1 and CDR2 from the germline V gene are MDHEN and SYDVKM. The CDR3 consists of 13 residues. Trimming at V came to 6 bases and at J to 5 bases, leaving 4 bases not matched to a gene. The CDR3 loop is CASRVGTGTEAFF. The CDR3 DNA follows: TGTGCCAGCAGAGTTGGGACAGGGACTGAAGCTTTCTTT.